A selection of T cell receptor beta chains follows, all from one sample in a study of control samples from healthy donors and cancer patients. TCRdb's copy holds only in-frame clones and misses some; the assay was immunoSEQ multiplex PCR. Of 100,000 to 150,000 clones listed, almost 95% are singletons. The specimen sequenced was PBMCs. These receptors were collected from a man at least 80 years old with head and neck cancer. Each CDR3 is given with its conserved first and last residue. Each record gives: V gene, clone size, D gene, J gene, CDR3 protein, CDR3 DNA. A D gene is named only where the DNA matches it firmly. Clone size, where shown, is once, few, many, or a class for clones that have expanded.

TRBV7-9	-	TRBD1	TRBJ1-2	CASSLAGQGFYGYTF	TGTGCCAGCAGCTTAGCAGGACAGGGGTTCTATGGCTACACCTTC
TRBV5-6	-	-	TRBJ1-6	CASSDQFPLSSPLHF	TGTGCCAGCAGCGACCAGTTCCCCCTGTCTTCACCCCTCCACTTT
TRBV18	-	-	TRBJ2-7	CASSPTTDYEQYF	TGTGCCAGCTCACCGACAACAGACTACGAGCAGTACTTC
TRBV19	-	-	TRBJ1-1	CASSPIPSYTEAFF	TGTGCCAGTAGTCCTATTCCCTCCTACACTGAAGCTTTCTTT
TRBV27	-	TRBD1	TRBJ1-2	CASSSRQGWGYTF	TGTGCCAGCAGTTCCCGACAGGGGTGGGGCTACACCTTC
TRBV5-5	-	-	TRBJ2-7	CATELRSYEQYF	TGTGCCACTGAACTCCGGTCCTACGAGCAGTACTTC
TRBV30	-	-	TRBJ2-7	CAWSVHAWEQYF	TGTGCCTGGAGTGTACACGCCTGGGAGCAGTACTTC
TRBV5-6	-	-	TRBJ1-1	CASSFVGYTEAFF	TGTGCCAGCAGCTTTGTTGGGTACACTGAAGCTTTCTTT
TRBV30	-	TRBD1	TRBJ1-3	CAWEKGRTGSSGNTIYF	TGTGCCTGGGAAAAAGGGAGGACAGGGAGTTCCGGAAACACCATATATTTT
TRBV25-1	-	-	TRBJ1-1	CASSDHLGRPNTEAFF	TGTGCCAGCAGTGATCACCTAGGGAGGCCTAACACTGAAGCTTTCTTT
TRBV3-1/TRBV3-2	-	-	TRBJ2-5	CASSQVGETQYF	TGTGCCAGCAGCCAAGTGGGGGAGACCCAGTACTTC
TRBV5-1	-	-	TRBJ2-2	CASRENTGELFF	TGCGCCAGCCGGGAAAACACCGGGGAGCTGTTTTTT
TRBV16	-	TRBD1	TRBJ1-2	CASSPVGTGGAGGYTF	TGTGCCAGCAGCCCCGTCGGGACAGGGGGCGCGGGAGGCTACACCTTC
TRBV7-8	-	-	TRBJ2-3	CASSFGSTTDTQYF	TGTGCCAGCAGCTTCGGATCGACGACAGATACGCAGTATTTT
TRBV9	-	-	TRBJ1-2	CASSGFHLNYGYTF	TGTGCCAGCAGCGGATTTCACTTGAACTATGGCTACACCTTC
TRBV19	-	TRBD2	TRBJ2-3	CASSIAASGTDTQYF	TGTGCCAGTAGTATAGCGGCTAGCGGTACAGATACGCAGTATTTT
TRBV4-3	once	-	TRBJ1-1	CASSQYRGLSSIRAFF	TGCGCCAGCAGCCAGTACCGGGGTCTAAGCTCGATTCGAGCTTTCTTT
TRBV18	once	-	TRBJ1-1	CASSRTQNTEAFF	TGTGCCAGCTCCCGAACACAGAACACTGAAGCTTTCTTT
TRBV5-8	-	TRBD1	TRBJ2-4	CASSVSRDRGRPKNIQYF	TGTGCCAGCAGCGTATCCCGGGACAGGGGGAGACCCAAAAACATTCAGTACTTC
TRBV15	-	-	TRBJ2-7	CATSRGTGGGAYEQYF	TGTGCCACCAGCCGCGGGACGGGTGGAGGAGCTTACGAGCAGTACTTC
TRBV2	-	-	TRBJ2-3	CASSSSTDTQYF	TGTGCCAGCAGTTCTAGCACAGATACGCAGTATTTT
TRBV6-1	-	-	TRBJ1-1	CASSEARGQGWVTEAFF	TGTGCCAGCAGTGAAGCGCGGGGGCAGGGATGGGTCACTGAAGCTTTCTTT
TRBV7-2	-	-	TRBJ2-1	CASSLADEQFF	TGTGCCAGCAGCTTAGCCGATGAGCAGTTCTTC
TRBV5-1	-	-	TRBJ2-5	CASSLVGGQETQYF	TGCGCCAGCAGCTTGGTGGGGGGCCAAGAGACCCAGTACTTC
TRBV29-1	-	TRBD1	TRBJ1-1	CSVPGGTEAFF	TGCAGCGTTCCAGGGGGCACTGAAGCTTTCTTT